This T cell receptor (beta chain) comes out of a study of blood T cell repertoires in COVID-19 (dated by TCRdb to the early 2020s). In the study overall: Collaborator samples came from the United States, Italy and Spain and covered acute and convalescent phases of COVID-19. Where available, HLA class I and class II types were taken from metadata supplied by the sample provider and were not determined by assay-based typing. The samples were drawn from two sources: the first 160 participants of the ongoing ImmuneRACE study, and over 950 subjects contributed by 6 global collaborators. Subjects who had been exposed to COVID-19, were actively infected with it, or had recovered from it provided the deeply sampled blood TCRbeta repertoires that made up the dataset. The material from the prospective study consisted of cDNA or gDNA derived from T cells, B-cell-depleted T cells, or PBMCs. The sample metadata nearly always contained a de-identified subject ID, COVID-19 status, age in years and sex. A freely available public database, intended as a resource for researchers studying the immune response to SARS-CoV-2, is where the repertoires were released. Results the study describes overall, beyond this receptor: The quantity of clinical and demographic metadata differed by source and by participant and was supplied without curation.

One collaborating source in Seattle enrolled patients while the patients were actively infected and followed the patients over time throughout the course of disease. Whole blood was collected in K2EDTA tubes by collaborating institutions according to the institutions' own protocols. Collaborator samples were shipped for TCRbeta analysis as frozen whole blood, isolated PBMCs, or DNA extracted from either sample type. TCRbeta CDR3 regions were amplified from genomic DNA using the immunoSEQ Assay, a bias-controlled multiplex PCR. For the original study's pipeline: The number of nucleated cells in each sample was estimated from the amplification of reference gene primers within the assay. Sequence reads were collapsed and filtered to measure the absolute abundance of every unique TCRbeta CDR3 rearrangement. For each sample, productive Simpson clonality was calculated as the square root of Simpson's diversity index over productive rearrangements. TCRdb holds this immuneACCESS table with in-frame rearrangements only. Some clones are missing; in checked studies, unresolved V genes explain under half, and the rest has no known cause. The DNA gave D and trimming, while V, J and clone size come from that table. For this sample there are tens of thousands of clones; roughly 87% appear just once. The leading ten clones occupy around 5.1% of the sample.

Turning to this clone: No antigen is known for it. No base quality values were provided; no much bigger clone lies one nucleotide off.

The sequencing sample was made of peripheral blood. The sequence came from a man aged 60 to 69 with COVID-19, enrolled during active disease.

The sequenced DNA: TGTGCCAGGGCGAGCGGAACTGACACCGGGGAGCTGTTTTTT. Its protein reads: CARASGTDTGELFF. The chain is made from TRBV7-9 and TRBJ2-2; tentative D gene TRBD2, with 5 bases matching. CDR1 and CDR2 are drawn from the germline V gene (reference sequence): SEHNR, FQNEAQ. V is pared back by 9 bases and J by 3 bases, with 14 bases lying between the germline termini. The CDR3 contains 14 residues, cysteine and phenylalanine counted. Only the CDR3 region is kept as DNA, spanning 42 bases read in frame from base 1.